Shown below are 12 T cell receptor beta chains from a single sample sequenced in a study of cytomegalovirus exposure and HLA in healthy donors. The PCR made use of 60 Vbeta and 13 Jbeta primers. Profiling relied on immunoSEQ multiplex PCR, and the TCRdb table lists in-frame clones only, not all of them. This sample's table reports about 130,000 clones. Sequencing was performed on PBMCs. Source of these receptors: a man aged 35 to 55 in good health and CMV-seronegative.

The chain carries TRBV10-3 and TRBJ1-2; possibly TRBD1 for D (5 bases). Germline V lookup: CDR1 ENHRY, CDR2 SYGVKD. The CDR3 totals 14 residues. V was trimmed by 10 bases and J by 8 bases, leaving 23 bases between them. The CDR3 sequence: CATTHRDSYVGYTF. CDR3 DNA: TGTGCCACGACGCACCGGGACTCCTATGTAGGCTACACCTTC.

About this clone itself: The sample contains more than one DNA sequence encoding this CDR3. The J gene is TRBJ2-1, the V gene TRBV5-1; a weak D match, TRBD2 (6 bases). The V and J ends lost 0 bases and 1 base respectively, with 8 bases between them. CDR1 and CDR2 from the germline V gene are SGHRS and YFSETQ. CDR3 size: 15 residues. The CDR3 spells CASSLVAGSYNEQFF. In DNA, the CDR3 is TGCGCCAGCAGCTTGGTGGCGGGATCCTACAATGAGCAGTTCTTC.

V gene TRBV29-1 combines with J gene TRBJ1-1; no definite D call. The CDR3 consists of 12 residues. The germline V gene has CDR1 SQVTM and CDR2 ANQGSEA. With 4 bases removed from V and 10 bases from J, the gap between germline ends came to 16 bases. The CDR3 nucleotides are TGCAGCGTTGTACCGGGGATTGGTGTAGCTTTCTTT. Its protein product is CSVVPGIGVAFF.

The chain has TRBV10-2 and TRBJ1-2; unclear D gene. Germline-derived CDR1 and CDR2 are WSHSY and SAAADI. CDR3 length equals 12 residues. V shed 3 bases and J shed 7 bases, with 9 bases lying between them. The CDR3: CASSDPGFGYTF. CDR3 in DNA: TGCGCCAGCAGTGACCCGGGGTTTGGCTACACCTTC.

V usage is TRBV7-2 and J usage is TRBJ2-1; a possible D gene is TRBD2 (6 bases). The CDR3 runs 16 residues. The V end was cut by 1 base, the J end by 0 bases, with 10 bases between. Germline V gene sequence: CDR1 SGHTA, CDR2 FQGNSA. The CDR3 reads CASSLVGTVSYNEQFF. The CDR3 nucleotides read TGTGCCAGCAGCTTAGTGGGGACTGTCTCCTACAATGAGCAGTTCTTC. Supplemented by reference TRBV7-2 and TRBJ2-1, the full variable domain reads GAGVSQSPSNKVTEKGKDVELRCDPISGHTALYWYRQSLGQGLEFLIYFQGNSAPDKSGLPSDRFSAERTGGSVSTLTIQRTQQEDSAVYLCASSLVGTVSYNEQFFGPGTRLTVL.

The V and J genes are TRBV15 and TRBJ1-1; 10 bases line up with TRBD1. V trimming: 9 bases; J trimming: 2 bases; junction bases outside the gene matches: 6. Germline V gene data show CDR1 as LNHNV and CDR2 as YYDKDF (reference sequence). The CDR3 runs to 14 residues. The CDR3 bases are TGTGCCACAAGACAGGGGGCCGGAAACACTGAAGCTTTCTTT. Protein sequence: CATRQGAGNTEAFF.

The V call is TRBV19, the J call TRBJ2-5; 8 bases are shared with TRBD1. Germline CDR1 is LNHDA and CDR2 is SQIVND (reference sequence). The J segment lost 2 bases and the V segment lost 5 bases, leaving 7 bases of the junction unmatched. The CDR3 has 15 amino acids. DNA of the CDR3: TGTGCCAGTAGTTCCATCGGACAGGGTCAAGAGACCCAGTACTTC. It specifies CASSSIGQGQETQYF.

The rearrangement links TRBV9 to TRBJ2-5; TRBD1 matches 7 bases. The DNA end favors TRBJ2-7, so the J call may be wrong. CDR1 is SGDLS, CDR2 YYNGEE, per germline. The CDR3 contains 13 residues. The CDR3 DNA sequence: TGTGCCAGCAGCCCGACAGGGTTGTACGAGCAGTACTTC. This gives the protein CASSPTGLYEQYF.

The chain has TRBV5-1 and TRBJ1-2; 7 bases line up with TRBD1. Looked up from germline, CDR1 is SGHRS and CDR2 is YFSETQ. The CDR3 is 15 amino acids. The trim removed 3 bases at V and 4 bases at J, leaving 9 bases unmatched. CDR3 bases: TGCGCCAGCAGCTCAAGTGCAGGGGGTGGCTATGGCTACACCTTC. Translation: CASSSSAGGGYGYTF. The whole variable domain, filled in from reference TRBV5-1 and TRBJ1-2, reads KAGVTQTPRYLIKTRGQQVTLSCSPISGHRSVSWYQQTPGQGLQFLFEYFSETQRNKGNFPGRFSGRQFSNSRSEMNVSTLELGDSALYLCASSSSAGGGYGYTFGSGTRLTVV.

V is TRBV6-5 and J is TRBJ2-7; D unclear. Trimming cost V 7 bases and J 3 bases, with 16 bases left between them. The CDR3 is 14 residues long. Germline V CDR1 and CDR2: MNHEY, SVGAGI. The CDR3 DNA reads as TGTGCCAGCATTTCCCCCTTGCGCAACTACGAGCAGTACTTC. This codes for CASISPLRNYEQYF.

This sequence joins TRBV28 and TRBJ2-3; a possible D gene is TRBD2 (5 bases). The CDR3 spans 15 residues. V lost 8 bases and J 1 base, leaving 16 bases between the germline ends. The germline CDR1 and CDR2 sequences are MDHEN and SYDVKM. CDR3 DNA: TGTGCCAGCCAAGTAGGCGGGCCCGGCACAGATACGCAGTATTTT. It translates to CASQVGGPGTDTQYF.

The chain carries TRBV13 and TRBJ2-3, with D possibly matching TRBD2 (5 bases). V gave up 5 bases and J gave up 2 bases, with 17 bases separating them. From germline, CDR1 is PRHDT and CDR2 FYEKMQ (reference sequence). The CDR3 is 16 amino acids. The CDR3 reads CASSQDGGSPTDTQYF. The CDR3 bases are TGTGCCAGCAGCCAAGATGGAGGATCGCCCACAGATACGCAGTATTTT.